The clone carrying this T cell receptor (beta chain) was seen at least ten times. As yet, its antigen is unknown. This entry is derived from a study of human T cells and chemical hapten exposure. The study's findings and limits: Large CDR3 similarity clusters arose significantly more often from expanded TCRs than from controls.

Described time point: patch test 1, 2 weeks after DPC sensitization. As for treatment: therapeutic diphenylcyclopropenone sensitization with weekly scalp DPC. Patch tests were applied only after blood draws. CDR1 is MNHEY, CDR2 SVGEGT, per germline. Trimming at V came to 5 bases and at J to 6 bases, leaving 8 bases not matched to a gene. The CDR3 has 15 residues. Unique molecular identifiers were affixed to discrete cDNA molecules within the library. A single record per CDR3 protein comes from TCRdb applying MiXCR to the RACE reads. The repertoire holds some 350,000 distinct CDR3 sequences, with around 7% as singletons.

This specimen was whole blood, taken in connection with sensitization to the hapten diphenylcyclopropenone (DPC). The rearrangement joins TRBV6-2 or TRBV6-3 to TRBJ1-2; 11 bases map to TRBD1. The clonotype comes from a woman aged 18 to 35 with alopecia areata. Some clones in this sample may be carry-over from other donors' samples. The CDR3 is CASSHPWTGGHGYTF. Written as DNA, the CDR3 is TGTGCCAGCAGTCACCCTTGGACAGGGGGCCATGGCTACACCTTC.